This TCR beta chain was identified during a study of human T cells and chemical hapten exposure. Study context: Patch tests applied 0.01% DPC to the upper back and were scored after 6 days. The study's findings and limits: Unchanged with DPC sensitization were TCRs above 1 in 1000 frequency.

Germline values: CDR1 SGHAT, CDR2 FQNNGV. There are 16 residues in the CDR3. The V end lost 5 bases, the J end lost 5 bases, and 18 bases lay between the germline ends. The sample holds a few counts of this clonotype. The antigen is unknown. The library labeled individual cDNA molecules by adding unique molecular identifiers to them. TCRdb reprocessed the RACE reads via MiXCR and lists one record per CDR3 protein. The data contain 90,000 to 110,000 distinct CDR3 sequences, under 40% of them singletons. Time point described: patch test 3, about 24 weeks after DPC sensitization. Stated treatment: therapeutic diphenylcyclopropenone sensitization with weekly scalp DPC.

The source was whole blood, collected in connection with sensitization to the hapten diphenylcyclopropenone (DPC). The sequence was collected from a man aged 35 to 55 with alopecia areata. Some clones in this sample may be carry-over from other donors' samples. This rearrangement joins TRBV11-2 to TRBJ1-4, with a tentative D call TRBD1 (5 bases). The CDR3 DNA reads as TGTGCCAGCAGCACCACCTGGGGCAGGGCAAATGAAAAACTGTTTTTT. Protein product: CASSTTWGRANEKLFF.